The 25 T cell receptor beta chains listed next were all sequenced from one sample in a study of T cell repertoires in cytomegalovirus infection. TCRdb redid the calling of the reads with MiXCR, one entry per CDR3 protein. The sample includes some 250,000 distinct CDR3 sequences, approximately 9% of them seen just once. Source material: PBMCs. Receptors were obtained from a human donor in good health (CMV status not recorded). Some clones in this sample may be carry-over from other donors' samples.

This clonotype was recorded a few times. The CDR3 protein is CASTPNQIGGTQYF. The CDR3, as DNA: TGTGCCAGCACCCCGAACCAGATCGGGGGGACCCAGTACTTC. The chain has TRBV25-1 and TRBJ2-5; TRBD2 is a possible D gene (6 bases). The CDR3 spans 14 residues. CDR1 is MGHDK, CDR2 SYGVNS, per germline. Trimming took 7 bases from V and 7 from J, leaving 19 bases between them.

This clonotype was recorded at least ten times. This chain connects TRBV12-3 or TRBV12-4 to TRBJ1-2; maybe TRBD1 (6 bases). The CDR3 spans 13 residues. The ends were cut back, 1 base at V and 8 bases at J, with 11 bases in the middle. The CDR3 bases are TGTGCCAGCAGTTTAGGGACAGTCGGGGGCTACACCTTC. It translates to CASSLGTVGGYTF.

The chain carries TRBV6-2 or TRBV6-3 and TRBJ2-3, with TRBD1 identical over 9 bases. There are 17 residues in the CDR3. CDR1 MNHEY and CDR2 SVGEGT come from the germline V gene. J was trimmed by 2 bases and V by 6 bases; bases with no gene match: 12. The CDR3 loop is CASSHRTGESDTDTQYF. The CDR3 DNA reads as TGTGCCAGCAGCCACAGGACAGGGGAATCGGACACAGATACGCAGTATTTT.

DNA for the CDR3: TGTGCCAGCAGGCCCGGGGGGCCTTGGGAGCAGTACTTC. Translating it yields CASRPGGPWEQYF. The chain couples TRBV2 to TRBJ2-7; D perhaps matches TRBD2 (7 bases). V lost 6 bases to trimming and J lost 7 bases, with 16 bases between them. CDR3 length: 13 residues. In germline, CDR1 is SNHLY, CDR2 FYNNEI.

This clonotype showed up many times. This chain joins TRBV7-2 and TRBJ1-3; D gene uncertain. Per the germline V gene, CDR1 is SGHTA and CDR2 is FQGNSA. CDR3 length: 15 residues. Trimming removed 0 bases at V and 1 base at J, with 7 bases between. CDR3 loop: CASSLAKGSGNTIYF. CDR3 sequence (DNA): TGTGCCAGCAGCTTAGCGAAGGGTTCTGGAAACACCATATATTTT. The full variable domain, rest sourced from reference TRBV7-2 and TRBJ1-3, is GAGVSQSPSNKVTEKGKDVELRCDPISGHTALYWYRQSLGQGLEFLIYFQGNSAPDKSGLPSDRFSAERTGGSVSTLTIQRTQQEDSAVYLCASSLAKGSGNTIYFGEGSWLTVV.

At least ten counts were recorded for this clonotype. The chain links TRBV7-6 to TRBJ2-1; 7 bases are shared with TRBD1. Germline CDR1 SGHVS, CDR2 FNYEAQ. V gave up 5 bases and J gave up 3 bases; unmatched junction bases: 10. This CDR3 is built from 16 residues. CDR3 residues: CASSLGQPNLYNEQFF. In DNA, the CDR3 is TGTGCCAGCAGCCTGGGACAGCCGAACCTCTACAATGAGCAGTTCTTC. The variable domain in full, completed from reference TRBV7-6 and TRBJ2-1, reads GAGVSQSPRYKVTKRGQDVALRCDPISGHVSLYWYRQALGQGPEFLTYFNYEAQQDKSGLPNDRFSAERPEGSISTLTIQRTEQRDSAMYRCASSLGQPNLYNEQFFGPGTRLTVL.

In its sample, this clonotype was seen a few times. The chain employs TRBV12-5 and TRBJ2-7; a weak D match, TRBD2 (5 bases). Per germline, CDR1 LGHNT and CDR2 FRNRAP. The CDR3 runs to 15 residues. V lost 6 bases and J 7 bases, leaving 22 bases between the germline ends. This chain's CDR3 is CASGPLASPPWEQYF. In nucleotides, the CDR3 is TGTGCTAGTGGACCGTTAGCGTCCCCCCCTTGGGAGCAGTACTTC. The whole variable domain, filled in from reference TRBV12-5 and TRBJ2-7, reads DARVTQTPRHKVTEMGQEVTMRCQPILGHNTVFWYRQTMMQGLELLAYFRNRAPLDDSGMPKDRFSAEMPDATLATLKIQPSEPRDSAVYFCASGPLASPPWEQYFGPGTRLTVT.

This clonotype has at least ten counts. A read error may produce the germline difference seen at one junction end. The chain links TRBV7-9 to TRBJ1-3; D gene unclear. Germline CDR1 is SEHNR and CDR2 is FQNEAQ (reference sequence). This CDR3 region has 16 residues. The CDR3 nucleotides read TGTGCCAGCAGCCTAGCCGGATCTTACTCTGGAAACACCATATATTTT. Translating it yields CASSLAGSYSGNTIYF.

This clonotype was picked up many times. V is TRBV7-2 and J is TRBJ1-5; D might be TRBD1 (5 bases). V was pared by 2 bases and J by 0 bases, with 17 bases between. In germline, CDR1 is SGHTA, CDR2 FQGNSA. The CDR3 is 18 amino acids. The CDR3: CASSLIRSGGGSNQPQHF. In DNA, the CDR3 is TGTGCCAGCAGCTTAATCCGAAGTGGGGGTGGTAGCAATCAGCCCCAGCATTTT. The full variable domain, rest sourced from reference TRBV7-2 and TRBJ1-5, is GAGVSQSPSNKVTEKGKDVELRCDPISGHTALYWYRQSLGQGLEFLIYFQGNSAPDKSGLPSDRFSAERTGGSVSTLTIQRTQQEDSAVYLCASSLIRSGGGSNQPQHFGDGTRLSIL.

This chain connects TRBV29-1 to TRBJ2-2; D tentatively fits TRBD1 or TRBD2 (5 bases each). The V end lost 7 bases, the J end lost 0 bases, and 15 bases lay between the germline ends. The length of the CDR3 is 15 residues. Germline CDR1 SQVTM, CDR2 ANQGSEA. The CDR3: CSARDEFANTGELFF. The DNA of the CDR3 is TGCAGCGCCCGGGACGAGTTCGCGAACACCGGGGAGCTGTTTTTT.

This clonotype was picked up many times. This rearrangement joins TRBV20-1 to TRBJ2-5; possible D gene TRBD2, 6 bases. From germline, CDR1 is DFQATT and CDR2 SNEGSKA (reference sequence). Trimming took off 0 bases at V and 4 bases at J, with 15 bases between the two ends. The CDR3 is 15 amino acids. CDR3 sequence reads: CSAREISGRGETQYF. CDR3 DNA: TGCAGTGCTAGAGAGATTAGCGGACGTGGAGAGACCCAGTACTTC.

The table lists this clonotype with many counts. CDR3 in amino acids: CASSGLAGARTYNEQFF. The CDR3 nucleotides read TGTGCCAGCAGCGGACTAGCGGGGGCCCGGACCTACAATGAGCAGTTCTTC. V is TRBV6-2 or TRBV6-3 and J is TRBJ2-1, with 13 nucleotides matching TRBD2. The CDR3 sequence is 17 residues long. Per the germline V gene, CDR1 is MNHEY and CDR2 is SVGEGT. V dropped 6 bases and J dropped 2; count of bases not matched to a gene: 7.

A few counts support this clonotype. The chain recombines TRBV2 with TRBJ1-1, with D perhaps TRBD1 (6 bases). CDR1 SNHLY and CDR2 FYNNEI come from the germline V gene. This CDR3 has 16 residues. Trimming shortened V by 3 bases and J by 5 bases, and 19 bases separated the two germline ends. CDR3 DNA: TGTGCCAGCAGTGATTCGCCCCGGGGGCGCCGAACTGAAGCTTTCTTT. It translates to CASSDSPRGRRTEAFF. Filled out from reference TRBV2 and TRBJ1-1, the complete variable domain reads EPEVTQTPSHQVTQMGQEVILRCVPISNHLYFYWYRQILGQKVEFLVSFYNNEISEKSEIFDDQFSVERPDGSNFTLKIRSTKLEDSAMYFCASSDSPRGRRTEAFFGQGTRLTVV.

This clonotype was seen only once. The chain has TRBV19 and TRBJ1-2; the D is unclear. The CDR3 consists of 15 residues. CDR1 LNHDA and CDR2 SQIVND come from the germline V gene (reference sequence). V lost 2 bases and J lost 0, with 10 bases in between. CDR3 amino acids: CASSIRVGANYGYTF. As DNA, the CDR3 is TGTGCCAGTAGTATAAGGGTTGGAGCTAACTATGGCTACACCTTC.

This clonotype has only one observation. The V call is TRBV30, the J call TRBJ2-7, with D possibly TRBD1 on 6 matching bases. Per germline, CDR1 GTSNPN and CDR2 SVGIG (reference sequence). Trimming took off 4 bases at V and 5 bases at J, with 15 bases between the two ends. The CDR3 runs to 13 residues. The CDR3, as DNA: TGTGCCTGGACCCGGGACACTGGCCACGAGCAGTACTTC. Translation gives CAWTRDTGHEQYF.

This chain joins TRBV4-1 and TRBJ2-1; D remains ambiguous. V lost 0 bases to trimming and J lost 9 bases, with 6 bases between them. Germline CDR1 reads MGHRA; CDR2 reads YSYEKL. This CDR3 has 12 amino acids. The CDR3, as DNA: TGCGCCAGCAGCCAAGATTTATCTGAGCAGTTCTTC. The encoded protein is CASSQDLSEQFF.

This clonotype occurred many times. V usage is TRBV7-2 and J usage is TRBJ2-3; 10 nucleotides line up with TRBD2. V shed 6 bases, J shed 1 base, and the junction held 13 bases outside the gene matches. The CDR3 runs 18 residues. Germline assignment: CDR1 SGHTA and CDR2 FQGNSA. The CDR3 sequence: CASRRPVASGGRTDTQYF. The DNA of the CDR3 is TGTGCCAGCAGACGCCCGGTGGCTAGCGGGGGCCGCACAGATACGCAGTATTTT.

This clonotype was detected many times. The chain links TRBV7-2 to TRBJ2-1; 9 bases align to TRBD1. CDR1 is SGHTA, CDR2 FQGNSA, per germline. Trimming removed 4 bases from V and 3 bases from J; junction bases left unmatched: 4. CDR3 size: 15 residues. CDR3 nucleotides: TGTGCCAGCAGCTCGACAGGGGGAGACTACAATGAGCAGTTCTTC. Protein: CASSSTGGDYNEQFF.

This clonotype came up many times. The chain recombines TRBV19 with TRBJ2-7, with D possibly being TRBD1 or TRBD2 (5 bases each). This CDR3 is 13 amino acids long. V lost 4 bases to trimming and J lost 2 bases, with 9 bases between them. Germline assignment: CDR1 LNHDA and CDR2 SQIVND (reference sequence). Here the CDR3 reads CASSRGPPYEQYF. Here the CDR3 DNA reads TGTGCCAGTAGTAGGGGACCGCCCTACGAGCAGTACTTC.

Ten or more counts support this clonotype. The chain employs TRBV7-2 and TRBJ1-2, with D unclear. Per the germline V gene, CDR1 is SGHTA and CDR2 is FQGNSA. The CDR3 contains 13 residues. Trimming left V 3 bases short and J 2 bases short, with 7 bases between. Here the CDR3 DNA reads TGTGCCAGCAGCTTTGACGGAAACTATGGCTACACCTTC. It yields the protein CASSFDGNYGYTF.

This clonotype appeared a few times. CDR3 loop: CASSPHRALRGTEAFF. For the CDR3, the DNA is TGTGCCAGCAGCCCTCATCGGGCATTGAGGGGCACTGAAGCTTTCTTT. This chain joins TRBV7-2 and TRBJ1-1; TRBD1 is a possible D gene (5 bases). V was cut by 5 bases and J by 4 bases, with 20 bases left in between. From germline, CDR1 is SGHTA and CDR2 FQGNSA. The CDR3 spans 16 residues.

This clonotype was observed at least ten times. This chain connects TRBV7-9 to TRBJ2-3; possible D gene TRBD2, 5 bases. The CDR3 spans 13 residues. V dropped 5 bases and J dropped 4 bases, with 10 bases sitting between them. Germline assignment: CDR1 SEHNR and CDR2 FQNEAQ (reference sequence). The DNA for the CDR3 is TGTGCCAGCAGCCCCCGCGGGCCAGATACGCAGTATTTT. It translates to CASSPRGPDTQYF.

This rearrangement joins TRBV7-9 to TRBJ2-1; 11 bases map to TRBD2. Germline CDR1 reads SEHNR; CDR2 reads FQNEAQ (reference sequence). The CDR3 is made up of 16 amino acids. J lost 7 bases, V lost 1 base, and 6 bases had no gene match. The CDR3 region has the DNA TGTGCCAGCAGCTTAGGAACGGGGACTAGCGGTAATGAGCAGTTCTTC. This encodes CASSLGTGTSGNEQFF.

In nucleotides, the CDR3 is TGTGCCAGCAGTGGGGAGGTAGAAACGGGAAGGTTTTACGAGCAGTACTTC. Residues: CASSGEVETGRFYEQYF. V gene TRBV2 combines with J gene TRBJ2-7, with D possibly being TRBD2 (6 bases). V was shortened by 4 bases and J by 4 bases, with 23 bases between the two germline ends. From germline, CDR1 is SNHLY and CDR2 FYNNEI. CDR3 length: 17 amino acids. The complete variable domain, with remaining parts taken from reference TRBV2 and TRBJ2-7, reads EPEVTQTPSHQVTQMGQEVILRCVPISNHLYFYWYRQILGQKVEFLVSFYNNEISEKSEIFDDQFSVERPDGSNFTLKIRSTKLEDSAMYFCASSGEVETGRFYEQYFGPGTRLTVT.

The chain has TRBV11-2 and TRBJ1-1; TRBD1 might be the D (5 bases). Germline lookup yields CDR1 SGHAT and CDR2 FQNNGV. The CDR3 has 16 amino acids. V lost 7 bases to trimming and J lost 6 bases, with 24 bases between them. CDR3 loop: CASTRGSGAYEAEAFF. The CDR3 bases are TGTGCCAGCACCCGGGGCTCAGGAGCTTATGAGGCTGAAGCTTTCTTT.